The 3 T cell receptor beta chains below all came from one sample that was sequenced in a study of T-cell reconstitution after alpha-beta-depleted transplantation in children. Unique molecular identifiers were incorporated when the TCRbeta library was constructed. TCRdb re-called the PCR reads through MiXCR, storing one row per CDR3 protein. Seen here are approximately 1,000,000 distinct CDR3 sequences, about 29% observed once, and the top ten hold roughly 27%. The sequencing used PBMCs, mostly from graft donor cells, collected 360 days after TCRalphabeta/CD19-depleted stem cell transplant. The origin of the receptors is a boy younger than two who had a stem cell transplant for SCID, so the T cells may come from the graft donor.

This clonotype was recorded a few times. This chain links TRBV20-1 with TRBJ2-3; TRBD1 matches at 9 bases. V lost 1 base and J lost 3; bases outside the gene matches: 11. CDR1 and CDR2 from the germline V gene are DFQATT and SNEGSKA (reference sequence). The CDR3 is 17 residues long. CDR3 coding DNA: TGCAGTGCTAGAGTTGCTTGGACAGGGGAGGTTACAGATACGCAGTATTTT. Amino acid sequence: CSARVAWTGEVTDTQYF.

This clonotype has a handful of counts. The chain has TRBV7-9 and TRBJ2-5; 7 bases agree with TRBD2. This CDR3 has 14 amino acids. Germline-derived CDR1 and CDR2 are SEHNR and FQNEAQ (reference sequence). V dropped 2 bases and J dropped 3; count of bases not matched to a gene: 3. The CDR3 DNA reads as TGTGCCAGCAGCTTAACTGCGGGGGAAGAGACCCAGTACTTC. This translates into CASSLTAGEETQYF.

The J gene is TRBJ1-5, the V gene TRBV20-1, with TRBD1 matching 10 bases. The germline V gene has CDR1 DFQATT and CDR2 SNEGSKA (reference sequence). There are 13 residues in the CDR3. The V gene end was trimmed by 6 bases and the J gene end by 5 bases; junction bases not matched to a gene: 4. The CDR3 bases are TGCAGTGCCACGACAGGGGGCGATCAGCCCCAGCATTTT. This encodes CSATTGGDQPQHF.